The entry that follows covers one T cell receptor (beta chain) sequence. Its antigen is still unknown. Time point described: pre-treatment sample, taken before nivolumab and TIL therapy. The length of the CDR3 is 16 residues. The ends were cut back, 5 bases at V and 2 bases at J, with 19 bases in the middle. The germline V gene has CDR1 MDHEN and CDR2 SYDVKM. This sample is drawn from a study of TIL therapy for anti-PD-1-resistant metastatic lung cancer. Across the study: Patients then received nivolumab; progressors got lymphodepletion, TIL and IL-2. By whole-exome sequencing, median non-synonymous tumor mutation burden was less than 1.6 mutations per megabase.

Study observations and caveats: Infused TIL clonotypes partially replaced the baseline blood repertoire, then decayed over months. The cohort had more treatment-naive, never-smoker and oncogene-addicted patients than typical.

Sequencing used immunoSEQ v3. The protocol was immunoSEQ multiplex PCR, while the TCRdb copy is restricted to in-frame clones and leaves out a portion. The top ten clones hold 2.9% of a sample with 50,000 to 70,000 clones, approximately 78% of them seen once. This rearrangement joins TRBV28 to TRBJ2-7; D unclear. The source of this sequence is a person aged 30 to 80 with non-small cell lung cancer. The sequencing used blood, collected at baseline. This CDR3 is CASSRVRGNLPYEQYF. CDR3 DNA: TGTGCCAGCAGTCGGGTACGCGGCAACCTCCCCTACGAGCAGTACTTC.